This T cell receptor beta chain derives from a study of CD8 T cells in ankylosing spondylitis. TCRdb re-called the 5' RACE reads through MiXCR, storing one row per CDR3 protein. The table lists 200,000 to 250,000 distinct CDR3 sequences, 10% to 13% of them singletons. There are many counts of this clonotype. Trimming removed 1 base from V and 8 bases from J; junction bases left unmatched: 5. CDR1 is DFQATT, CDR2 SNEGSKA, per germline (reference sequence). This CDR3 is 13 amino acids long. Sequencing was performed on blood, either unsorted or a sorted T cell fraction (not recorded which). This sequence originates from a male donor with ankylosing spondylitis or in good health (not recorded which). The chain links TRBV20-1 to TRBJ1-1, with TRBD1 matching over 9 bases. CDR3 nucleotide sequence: TGCAGTGCTAGAGCAACCGGGACAGGGGAAGCTTTCTTT. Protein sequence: CSARATGTGEAFF.